This T cell receptor (delta chain) was recorded in a study of gamma-delta chains in newborns, infants, children. About the research overall: Microbial exposure reportedly drives polyclonal innate γδ T cell expansion after birth.

The CDR3 has 22 residues. V shed 3 bases and J 0 bases; nucleotides not matched to a gene: 17. Germline values: CDR1 GEAIGNYY, CDR2 EKD. TCRdb reapplied CATT to the reads. The profile shows some 12,000 delta-chain clones, just under 9% of them singletons. The TCR was taken from a child who was a newborn, infant or young child, either healthy, febrile or measles-vaccinated (not recorded which). The chain has TRDV2 and TRDJ3; 9 bases are shared with TRDD3. The sample was blood. CDR3 sequence: CACDYLLGEAPDSSWDTRQMFF. As DNA, the CDR3 is TGTGCCTGTGACTACCTACTGGGGGAGGCACCAGACAGCTCCTGGGACACCCGACAGATGTTTTTC.